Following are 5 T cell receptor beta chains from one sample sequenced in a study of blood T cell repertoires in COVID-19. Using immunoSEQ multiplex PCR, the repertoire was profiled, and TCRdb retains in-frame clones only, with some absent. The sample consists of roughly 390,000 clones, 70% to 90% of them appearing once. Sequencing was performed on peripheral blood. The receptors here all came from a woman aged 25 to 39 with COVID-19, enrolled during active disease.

The CDR3, as DNA: TGTGCCAGCAGTTACGCGGGAGCGAACACTGAAGCTTTCTTT. Translated: CASSYAGANTEAFF. The chain couples TRBV6-5 to TRBJ1-1; D is unclear. Trimming removed 2 bases from V and 1 base from J, with 8 bases in between. The CDR3 loop spans 14 amino acids. Germline V gene data show CDR1 as MNHEY and CDR2 as SVGAGI.

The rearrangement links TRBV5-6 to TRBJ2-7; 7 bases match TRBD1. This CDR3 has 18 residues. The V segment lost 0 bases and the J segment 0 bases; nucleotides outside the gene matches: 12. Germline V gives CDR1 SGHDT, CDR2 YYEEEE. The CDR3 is CASSLEAPGTDHSYEQYF. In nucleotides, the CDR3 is TGTGCCAGCAGCTTGGAAGCCCCCGGGACAGATCACTCCTACGAGCAGTACTTC.

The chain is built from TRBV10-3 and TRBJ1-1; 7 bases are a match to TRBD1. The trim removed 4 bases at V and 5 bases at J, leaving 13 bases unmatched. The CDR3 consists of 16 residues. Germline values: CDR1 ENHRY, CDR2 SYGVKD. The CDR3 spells CAISGRRTGEVTEAFF. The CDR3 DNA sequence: TGTGCCATCAGTGGCAGGCGAACAGGGGAGGTGACTGAAGCTTTCTTT.

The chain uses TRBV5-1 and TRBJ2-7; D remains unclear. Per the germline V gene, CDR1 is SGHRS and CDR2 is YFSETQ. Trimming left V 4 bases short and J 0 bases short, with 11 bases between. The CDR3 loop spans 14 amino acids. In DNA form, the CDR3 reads TGCGCCAGCAGCACAGACCCGCACTCCTACGAGCAGTACTTC. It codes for CASSTDPHSYEQYF.

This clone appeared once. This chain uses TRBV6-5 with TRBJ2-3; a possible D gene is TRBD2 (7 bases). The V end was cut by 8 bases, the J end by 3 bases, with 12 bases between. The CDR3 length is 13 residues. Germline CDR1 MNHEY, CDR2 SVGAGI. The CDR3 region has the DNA TGTGCCAGCGCGCGGGGGCGAACAGATACGCAGTATTTT. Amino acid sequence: CASARGRTDTQYF.